This T cell receptor beta chain comes out of a study of cytomegalovirus exposure and HLA in healthy donors. As for this clone: Its antigen is unidentified.

General study findings and limits: Earlier findings revealed that most TCR beta V segments proved productive either about 90% or about 30% of the time.

Primers included in the PCR were 60 Vbeta and 13 Jbeta primers. Profiling relied on immunoSEQ multiplex PCR, and the TCRdb table lists in-frame clones only, not all of them. The sample yields fewer than 85,000 clones, of which the top ten take up roughly 4.8%. Source material: PBMCs. The TCR originated in a young man in good health and CMV-seronegative.

CDR3 bases: TGTGCCAGCAGCCAACTAGCGGGCTATGAGCAGTTCTTC. Encoded protein: CASSQLAGYEQFF. The rearrangement uses TRBV7-9 and TRBJ2-1; TRBD2 matches 9 bases. The CDR3 extends over 13 amino acids. Germline lookup yields CDR1 SEHNR and CDR2 FQNEAQ (reference sequence). The V segment lost 5 bases and the J segment 8 bases; nucleotides outside the gene matches: 4.